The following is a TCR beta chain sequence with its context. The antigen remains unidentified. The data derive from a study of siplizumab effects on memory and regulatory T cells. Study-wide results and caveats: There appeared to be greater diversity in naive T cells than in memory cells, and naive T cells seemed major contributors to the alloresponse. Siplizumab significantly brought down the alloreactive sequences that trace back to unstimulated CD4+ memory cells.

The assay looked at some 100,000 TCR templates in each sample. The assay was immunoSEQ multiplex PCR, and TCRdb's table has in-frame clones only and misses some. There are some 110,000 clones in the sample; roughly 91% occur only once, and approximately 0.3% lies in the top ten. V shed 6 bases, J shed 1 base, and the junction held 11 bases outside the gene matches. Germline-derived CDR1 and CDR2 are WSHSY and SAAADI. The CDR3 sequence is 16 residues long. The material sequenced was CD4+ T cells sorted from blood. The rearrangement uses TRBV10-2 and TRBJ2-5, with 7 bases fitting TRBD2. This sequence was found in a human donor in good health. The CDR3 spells CASSLGSLAVQETQYF. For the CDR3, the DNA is TGCGCCAGCAGCTTAGGAAGTCTAGCGGTCCAAGAGACCCAGTACTTC.